One sample yielded the 10 T cell receptor beta chains listed below, sequenced in a study of blood T cell repertoires in COVID-19. Profiling relied on immunoSEQ multiplex PCR, and the TCRdb table lists in-frame clones only, not all of them. Here the sample spans around 700,000 clones, about 90% being singletons. What was sequenced was peripheral blood. These receptors all stem from a woman between 18 and 29 years old with acute or convalescent COVID-19.

The V call is TRBV6-5, the J call TRBJ2-5; TRBD1 matches 9 bases. J gave up 4 bases and V 0 bases, and 6 bases lay outside the gene matches. CDR3 length: 16 amino acids. CDR1 MNHEY and CDR2 SVGAGI come from the germline V gene. Here the CDR3 DNA reads TGTGCCAGCAGTTACTCAAGGGGGACAGGGCTAGAGACCCAGTACTTC. It is translated as CASSYSRGTGLETQYF.

The chain joins TRBV6-5 to TRBJ1-2; the match to TRBD1 covers 7 bases. Trimming cost V 7 bases and J 7 bases; bases outside gene matches: 6. The CDR3 is 12 amino acids. The germline V gene encodes CDR1 MNHEY and CDR2 SVGAGI. CDR3 DNA sequence: TGTGCCAGCAATAACAGGGGAGGTGGCTACACCTTC. Translation gives CASNNRGGGYTF.

This clone occurred a few times. This chain joins TRBV5-6 and TRBJ2-7, with D hard to call. Trimming left V 2 bases short and J 2 bases short, with 11 bases between. Germline V CDR1 and CDR2: SGHDT, YYEEEE. The CDR3 length is 14 residues. The CDR3: CASSFTGSPYEQYF. The CDR3, as DNA: TGTGCCAGCAGCTTCACCGGTTCCCCCTACGAGCAGTACTTC.

Only one count was recorded for this clone. V gene TRBV5-1 combines with J gene TRBJ1-1; 9 positions match TRBD1. The CDR3 is made up of 15 amino acids. V lost 0 bases and J lost 4; bases outside the gene matches: 4. Per the germline V gene, CDR1 is SGHRS and CDR2 is YFSETQ. CDR3 residues: CASSLGTGEATEAFF. The CDR3 DNA is TGCGCCAGCAGCTTGGGGACAGGGGAGGCCACTGAAGCTTTCTTT.

The CDR3: CASNPGTGSAGELFF. In nucleotides, the CDR3 is TGTGCCAGTAATCCCGGGACAGGGTCCGCCGGGGAGCTGTTTTTT. This chain uses TRBV19 with TRBJ2-2; 9 nucleotides match TRBD1. Germline V gene data show CDR1 as LNHDA and CDR2 as SQIVND (reference sequence). Trimming at V came to 7 bases and at J to 6 bases, leaving 9 bases not matched to a gene. The CDR3 loop spans 15 amino acids.

The rearrangement uses TRBV24-1 and TRBJ2-2; D may be TRBD2 (7 bases). The CDR3 is made up of 15 amino acids. Germline loops: CDR1 KGHDR, CDR2 SFDVKD. The V end was cut by 4 bases, the J end by 6 bases, with 14 bases between. CDR3 DNA: TGTGCCACCAGTGAGTGGAGGGGGGGATCCGGGGAGCTGTTTTTT. Translation gives CATSEWRGGSGELFF.

CDR3 in amino acids: CASSLEMAADEQYF. DNA of the CDR3: TGTGCCAGCAGCTTAGAGATGGCCGCCGACGAGCAGTACTTC. The rearrangement joins TRBV11-2 to TRBJ2-7; D gene ambiguous. CDR1 SGHAT and CDR2 FQNNGV come from the germline V gene. The V end lost 0 bases, the J end lost 5 bases, and 11 bases lay between the germline ends. The CDR3 spans 14 residues.

This clone was observed a single time. The chain combines TRBV15 with TRBJ1-5; D is possibly TRBD1 (6 bases). CDR1 is LNHNV, CDR2 YYDKDF, per germline (reference sequence). The CDR3 is 14 residues long. V was shortened by 1 base and J by 6 bases, with 10 bases between the two germline ends. CDR3 bases: TGTGCCACCAGCAGAGCCAACAGGGTTCAGCCCCAGCATTTT. Protein: CATSRANRVQPQHF.

V gene TRBV12-3 or TRBV12-4 combines with J gene TRBJ1-2; 7 bases line up with TRBD1. Trimming removed 7 bases from V and 9 bases from J; junction bases left unmatched: 11. CDR3 size: 13 residues. CDR3: CASTPDRSQSYTF. The DNA for the CDR3 is TGTGCCAGCACCCCGGACAGGAGCCAAAGCTACACCTTC.

The chain carries TRBV7-9 and TRBJ2-2; the D call may be TRBD1 or TRBD2 (5 bases each). The germline gives CDR1 SEHNR, CDR2 FQNEAQ (reference sequence). The CDR3 spans 14 residues. V lost 4 bases and J 6 bases, leaving 12 bases between the germline ends. The CDR3 DNA follows: TGTGCCAGCAGCTCAGCAGGGAGTGCCGGGGAGCTGTTTTTT. Translating gives CASSSAGSAGELFF. The full variable domain, its missing parts supplied by reference TRBV7-9 and TRBJ2-2, is DTGVSQNPRHKITKRGQNVTFRCDPISEHNRLYWYRQTLGQGPEFLTYFQNEAQLEKSRLLSDRFSAERPKGSFSTLEIQRTEQGDSAMYLCASSSAGSAGELFFGEGSRLTVL.